This T cell receptor beta chain stems from a study of cytomegalovirus exposure and HLA in healthy donors. General study points: In a later analysis, DRB1 alleles had the most associated TCRs; HLA-C alleles the fewest. According to the study, roughly 160 TCR beta chains were cytomegalovirus-associated. Associated with HLA alleles at 0.05 false discovery rate in a later analysis were 17,000 or so TCR beta sequences.

About this clone: Its antigen is not identified.

This PCR relied on a set of 60 Vbeta primers and 13 Jbeta primers. Authors' processing steps: About 11 million of the 60 million to 90 million unique TCR beta chains counted in a later analysis were shared. Generated by immunoSEQ multiplex PCR, the TCRdb table keeps only in-frame clones and is missing some. From that table come the V and J calls and clone size; the DNA was used to work out D and trimming. The sample contains more than 150,000 clones, roughly 79% of which appear only once. CDR3 length: 16 amino acids. V was clipped by 3 bases and J by 4 bases; unmatched bases: 6. CDR1 and CDR2 from the germline V gene are LNHDA and SQIVND (reference sequence).

Sequencing was carried out using PBMCs. The clonotype originates from a middle-aged woman in good health and CMV-seropositive. J is TRBJ2-3 and V is TRBV19, with 11 bases matching TRBD1. CDR3 protein: CASSIGRTGGPDTQYF. The CDR3 region has the DNA TGTGCCAGTAGTATTGGAAGGACAGGGGGCCCAGATACGCAGTATTTT.